These 12 T cell receptor beta chains came from one sample sequenced in a study of shared clonotypes between healthy human individuals. The data were produced by immunoSEQ multiplex PCR, yet TCRdb's version contains in-frame clones alone and is incomplete. The sample carries roughly 1,500,000 clones, 98% recorded once. The source material was naive CD4+ T cells sorted from blood. The subset here: CD45RA+ positively selected. The receptors here all came from a man aged 25 to 40 in good health.

V is TRBV28 and J is TRBJ2-3, with D possibly being TRBD1 (5 bases). The CDR3 loop spans 14 amino acids. Germline V gene data show CDR1 as MDHEN and CDR2 as SYDVKM. Trimming cost V 1 base and J 6 bases, with 11 bases left between them. CDR3 in amino acids: CASSLSTGRDTQYF. The CDR3 bases are TGTGCCAGCAGTTTATCCACAGGACGGGATACGCAGTATTTT.

Only one count was recorded for this clone. The chain combines TRBV11-3 with TRBJ2-3, with 7 bases aligning to TRBD2. The CDR3 consists of 16 residues. Germline V lookup: CDR1 SGHNT, CDR2 YENEEA. The ends lost 0 bases at V and 0 bases at J; junction bases unmatched: 3. CDR3 DNA sequence: TGTGCCAGCAGCTTAGATGGCGGGAGAAGCACAGATACGCAGTATTTT. It translates to CASSLDGGRSTDTQYF.

This chain connects TRBV2 to TRBJ1-1; possible D gene TRBD1, 6 bases. Trimming shortened V by 3 bases and J by 11 bases, and 16 bases separated the two germline ends. The CDR3 extends over 13 amino acids. Germline lookup yields CDR1 SNHLY and CDR2 FYNNEI. Here the CDR3 DNA reads TGTGCCAGCAGTGAGGGGACACTAGTAATGGCTTTCTTT. As protein: CASSEGTLVMAFF.

V and J are TRBV6-6 and TRBJ2-1; the D gene is possibly TRBD2 (5 bases). V lost 4 bases and J 0 bases, leaving 7 bases between the germline ends. Germline CDR1 is MNHNY and CDR2 is SVGAGI (reference sequence). This CDR3 is built from 14 residues. The CDR3 DNA is TGTGCCAGCAGTTCCCTAGCCTCCTACAATGAGCAGTTCTTC. Its protein is CASSSLASYNEQFF.

A note on this clone: Other nucleotide sequences in the sample specify the same CDR3. J is TRBJ1-3 and V is TRBV30; maybe TRBD1 (6 bases). The CDR3 runs to 15 residues. V gave up 0 bases and J gave up 0 bases, with 9 bases separating them. The germline V gene encodes CDR1 GTSNPN and CDR2 SVGIG (reference sequence). CDR3 bases: TGTGCCTGGAGTGTAACCAGGGGCTCTGGAAACACCATATATTTT. Its translation: CAWSVTRGSGNTIYF. Looking up the rest from reference TRBV30 and TRBJ1-3 gives the full variable domain: SQTIHQWPATLVQPVGSPLSLECTVEGTSNPNLYWYRQAAGRGLQLLFYSVGIGQISSEVPQNLSASRPQDRQFILSSKKLLLSDSGFYLCAWSVTRGSGNTIYFGEGSWLTVV.

The rearrangement links TRBV29-1 to TRBJ2-1; D might be TRBD1 (6 bases). Germline values: CDR1 SQVTM, CDR2 ANQGSEA. Deletions cut 3 bases from V and 3 bases from J, with 9 bases between. The CDR3 spans 13 residues. For the CDR3, the DNA is TGCAGCGTTGAGGAGGACAGCTACAATGAGCAGTTCTTC. Its translation is CSVEEDSYNEQFF.

This chain uses TRBV5-1 with TRBJ2-5; D unclear. Between the trimmed V and J ends, which lost 0 bases and 3 bases, there was a span of 15 bases. The CDR3 runs 16 residues. Germline V lookup: CDR1 SGHRS, CDR2 YFSETQ. In DNA, the CDR3 is TGCGCCAGCAGCTTGGCCCTCGTCACAGAAAAAGAGACCCAGTACTTC. This codes for CASSLALVTEKETQYF. Full variable domain (missing parts from reference TRBV5-1 and TRBJ2-5): KAGVTQTPRYLIKTRGQQVTLSCSPISGHRSVSWYQQTPGQGLQFLFEYFSETQRNKGNFPGRFSGRQFSNSRSEMNVSTLELGDSALYLCASSLALVTEKETQYFGPGTRLLVL.

The rearrangement links TRBV9 to TRBJ2-6; 7 bases map to TRBD1. Trimming removed 4 bases from V and 0 bases from J; junction bases left unmatched: 7. Germline CDR1 is SGDLS and CDR2 is YYNGEE. The CDR3 has 17 residues. The DNA for the CDR3 is TGTGCCAGCAGCAAGGGGGCAGGTACCTCTGGGGCCAACGTCCTGACTTTC. Residues: CASSKGAGTSGANVLTF.

The chain couples TRBV18 to TRBJ2-5; D call uncertain. The germline V gene encodes CDR1 KGHSH and CDR2 LQKENI. With 1 base removed from V and 3 bases from J, the gap between germline ends came to 12 bases. The CDR3 loop spans 15 amino acids. For the CDR3, the DNA is TGTGCCAGCTCACCACGGAACAGTCTTAAAGAGACCCAGTACTTC. Amino acid sequence: CASSPRNSLKETQYF.

This chain uses TRBV9 with TRBJ2-1; no clear D. CDR1 is SGDLS, CDR2 YYNGEE, per germline. CDR3 size: 17 residues. V gave up 0 bases and J gave up 1 base, with 14 bases separating them. CDR3: CASSVALSDLSYNEQFF. The DNA of the CDR3 is TGTGCCAGCAGCGTAGCTCTGAGCGACCTTTCCTACAATGAGCAGTTCTTC.

The chain is built from TRBV6-5 and TRBJ2-6; D not resolved. CDR1 and CDR2 from the germline V gene are MNHEY and SVGAGI. Trimming shortened V by 2 bases and J by 3 bases, and 8 bases separated the two germline ends. This CDR3 is 15 amino acids long. The CDR3 nucleotides are TGTGCCAGCAGTTACCGTGGGGTTGGGGCCAACGTCCTGACTTTC. Translating it yields CASSYRGVGANVLTF.

The chain carries TRBV9 and TRBJ2-7, with a tentative D call TRBD1 (5 bases). Germline CDR1 SGDLS, CDR2 YYNGEE. The CDR3 length is 15 residues. V was shortened by 2 bases and J by 4 bases, with 16 bases between the two germline ends. For the CDR3, the DNA is TGTGCCAGCAGCGTTGGCCGACAGACTTATTACGAGCAGTACTTC. Its translation is CASSVGRQTYYEQYF.